In its sample, the clone carrying this T cell receptor beta chain was seen a few times. Its antigen is not identified. As to time point: patch test 3, about 24 weeks after DPC sensitization. Treatment denoted: therapeutic diphenylcyclopropenone sensitization with weekly scalp DPC. The sample belongs to a study of human T cells and chemical hapten exposure. Whole-study context: Read at 6 days, the patch tests placed 0.01% DPC on the upper back.

Study-level findings and limits: No alteration of TCRs above 1 in 1000 frequency was seen with DPC sensitization.

The CDR3 runs 14 residues. Germline-derived CDR1 and CDR2 are MNHEY and SMNVEV (reference sequence). V lost 3 bases and J lost 1, with 9 bases in between. In TCRdb, the RACE reads were re-called with MiXCR into one record per CDR3 protein. The sample includes about 84,000 distinct CDR3 sequences, 10% to 12% of them seen just once. The rearrangement links TRBV27 to TRBJ1-2; perhaps TRBD1 as D (5 bases). Sequencing used whole blood, obtained in connection with sensitization to the hapten diphenylcyclopropenone (DPC). The source is a woman between 50 and 59 years old with alopecia areata. Some clones in this sample may be carry-over from other donors' samples. The CDR3, as DNA: TGTGCCAGCAGTTTCAGGGCGGTTAACTATGGCTACACCTTC. Translating it yields CASSFRAVNYGYTF.